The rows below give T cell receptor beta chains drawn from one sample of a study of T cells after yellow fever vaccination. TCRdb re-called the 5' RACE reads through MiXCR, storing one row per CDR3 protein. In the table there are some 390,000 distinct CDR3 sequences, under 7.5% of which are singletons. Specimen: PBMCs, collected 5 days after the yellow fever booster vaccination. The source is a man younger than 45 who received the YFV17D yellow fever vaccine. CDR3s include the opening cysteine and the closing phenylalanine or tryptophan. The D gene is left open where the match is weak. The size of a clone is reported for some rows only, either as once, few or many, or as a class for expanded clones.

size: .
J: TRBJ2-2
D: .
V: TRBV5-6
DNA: TGTGCCAGCAGCTTTCCGGCAGGGAACACCGGGGAGCTGTTTTTT
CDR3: CASSFPAGNTGELFF

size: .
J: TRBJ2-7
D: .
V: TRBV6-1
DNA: TGTGCCAGCTCGGTCGGGGCCTTCTACGAGCAGTACTTC
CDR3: CASSVGAFYEQYF

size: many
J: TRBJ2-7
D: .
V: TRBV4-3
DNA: TGCGCCAGCAGCCAAGAGGCTGCAAGCTCCTACGAGCAGTACTTC
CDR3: CASSQEAASSYEQYF

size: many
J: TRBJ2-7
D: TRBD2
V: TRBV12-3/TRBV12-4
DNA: TGTGCCAGCAGTACTAGCGGGTACGAGCAGTACTTC
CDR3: CASSTSGYEQYF

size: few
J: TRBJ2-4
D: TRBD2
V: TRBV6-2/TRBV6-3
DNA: TGTGCCAGCAGTAGGGATTTCCCGAGACTAGCCGATTTTGGCATTCAGTACTTC
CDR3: CASSRDFPRLADFGIQYF

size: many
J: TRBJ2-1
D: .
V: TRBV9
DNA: TGTGCCAGCAGCGTTTTGGGGGTACCAGTGGTGTTCTTC
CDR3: CASSVLGVPVVFF

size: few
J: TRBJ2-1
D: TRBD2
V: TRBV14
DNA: TGTGCCAGCAGCCCAGACAGACTAGCGGGAGGGTTAGATGAGCAGTTCTTC
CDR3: CASSPDRLAGGLDEQFF

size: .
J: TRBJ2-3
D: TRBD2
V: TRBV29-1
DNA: TGCAGCCTCAACGTAGCGGGACTCACAGATACGCAGTATTTT
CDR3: CSLNVAGLTDTQYF

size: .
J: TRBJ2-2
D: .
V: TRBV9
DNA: TGTGCCACCCAAACGGGGCCGAGCGGGGAGCTGTTTTTT
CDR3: CATQTGPSGELFF

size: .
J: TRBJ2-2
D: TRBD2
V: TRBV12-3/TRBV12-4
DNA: TGTGCCAGCAGTTCCCGACTAGCGGAGTTAAACACCGGGGAGCTGTTTTTT
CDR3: CASSSRLAELNTGELFF

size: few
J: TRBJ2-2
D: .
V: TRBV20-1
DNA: TGCAGTGCTAGCGTACCTGCCGGGGAGCTGTTTTTT
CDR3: CSASVPAGELFF

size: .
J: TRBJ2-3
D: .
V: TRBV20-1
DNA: TGCAGTGCTAGAGGCGCGTTGGGGGTAGATACGCAGTATTTT
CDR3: CSARGALGVDTQYF

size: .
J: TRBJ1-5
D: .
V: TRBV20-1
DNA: TGCAGTGCCACCCAGTCTTCCGGCAGCTATAGCAATCAGCCCCAGCATTTT
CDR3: CSATQSSGSYSNQPQHF

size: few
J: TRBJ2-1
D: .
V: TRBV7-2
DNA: TGTGCCAGCAGCCCAAACCCGGGTAGCGGCTACAATGAGCAGTTCTTC
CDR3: CASSPNPGSGYNEQFF

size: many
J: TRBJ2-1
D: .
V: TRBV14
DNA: TGTGCCAGCAGCCAAGTCGCCGGGACTCGGAATGAGCAGTTCTTC
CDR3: CASSQVAGTRNEQFF

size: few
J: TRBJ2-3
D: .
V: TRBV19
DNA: TGTGCCAGTAGATTTTGGGATACGCAGTATTTT
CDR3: CASRFWDTQYF